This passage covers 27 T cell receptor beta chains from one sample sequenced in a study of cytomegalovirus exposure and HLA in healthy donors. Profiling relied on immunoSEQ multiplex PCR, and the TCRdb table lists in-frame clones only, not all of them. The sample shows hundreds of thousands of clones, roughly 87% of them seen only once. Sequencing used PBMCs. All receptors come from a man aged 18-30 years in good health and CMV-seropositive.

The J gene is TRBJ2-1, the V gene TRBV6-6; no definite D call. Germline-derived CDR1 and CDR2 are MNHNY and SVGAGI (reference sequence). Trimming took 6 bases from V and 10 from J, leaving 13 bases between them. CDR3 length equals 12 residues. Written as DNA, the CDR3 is TGTGCCAGCAGCCTTCCTTCCCGGGAGCAGTTCTTC. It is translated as CASSLPSREQFF.

CDR3 protein: CASSVRVQVDNEQFF. DNA of the CDR3: TGTGCCAGCAGTGTAAGGGTCCAGGTCGATAATGAGCAGTTCTTC. The chain is built from TRBV6-1 and TRBJ2-1, with unresolved D. Germline CDR1 and CDR2: MNHNS and SASEGT. The CDR3 is 15 residues long. The V gene lost 4 bases and the J gene lost 7 bases, with 17 bases spanning the gap.

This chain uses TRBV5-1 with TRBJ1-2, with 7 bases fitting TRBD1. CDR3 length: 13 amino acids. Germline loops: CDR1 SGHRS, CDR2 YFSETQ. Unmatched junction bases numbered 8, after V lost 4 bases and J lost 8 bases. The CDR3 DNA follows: TGCGCCAGCAGCCCTACAGGGGAACGGGGCTACACCTTC. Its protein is CASSPTGERGYTF.

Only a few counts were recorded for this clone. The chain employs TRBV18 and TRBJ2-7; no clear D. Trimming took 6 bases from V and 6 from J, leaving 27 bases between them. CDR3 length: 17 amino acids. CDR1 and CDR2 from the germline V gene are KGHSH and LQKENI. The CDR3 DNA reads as TGTGCCAGCTCCCCCGTGGAAGGCGTCTCGGAGTGGGGCGAGCAGTACTTC. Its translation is CASSPVEGVSEWGEQYF.

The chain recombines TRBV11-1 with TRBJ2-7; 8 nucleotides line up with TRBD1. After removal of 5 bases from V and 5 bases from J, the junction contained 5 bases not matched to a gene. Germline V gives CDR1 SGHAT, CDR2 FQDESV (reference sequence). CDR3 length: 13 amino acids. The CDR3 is CASSPSTGDEQYF. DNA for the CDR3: TGTGCCAGCAGCCCGTCGACAGGGGACGAGCAGTACTTC.

The CDR3 nucleotides read TGTGCCAGCAGTATAGAGAATTATAGTGAAGCTTTCTTT. It translates to CASSIENYSEAFF. The chain is built from TRBV6-5 and TRBJ1-1; D gene uncertain. V shed 5 bases and J shed 7 bases, with 14 bases lying between them. Germline V gives CDR1 MNHEY, CDR2 SVGAGI. This CDR3 region has 13 residues.

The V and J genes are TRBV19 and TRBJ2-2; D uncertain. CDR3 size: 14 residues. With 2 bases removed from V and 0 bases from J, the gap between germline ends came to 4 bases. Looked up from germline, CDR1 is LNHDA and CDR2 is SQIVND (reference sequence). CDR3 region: CASSILANTGELFF. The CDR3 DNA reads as TGTGCCAGTAGTATACTAGCGAACACCGGGGAGCTGTTTTTT. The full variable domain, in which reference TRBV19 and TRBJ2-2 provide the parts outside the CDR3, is DGGITQSPKYLFRKEGQNVTLSCEQNLNHDAMYWYRQDPGQGLRLIYYSQIVNDFQKGDIAEGYSVSREKKESFPLTVTSAQKNPTAFYLCASSILANTGELFFGEGSRLTVL.

This CDR3 is CASSQQTGGGQPQHF. Here the CDR3 DNA reads TGCGCCAGCAGCCAGCAGACAGGGGGCGGTCAGCCCCAGCATTTT. The V call is TRBV4-1, the J call TRBJ1-5; 10 bases match TRBD1. The CDR3 length is 15 residues. Germline-derived CDR1 and CDR2 are MGHRA and YSYEKL. V lost 3 bases to trimming and J lost 6 bases; unmatched junction nucleotides: 5.

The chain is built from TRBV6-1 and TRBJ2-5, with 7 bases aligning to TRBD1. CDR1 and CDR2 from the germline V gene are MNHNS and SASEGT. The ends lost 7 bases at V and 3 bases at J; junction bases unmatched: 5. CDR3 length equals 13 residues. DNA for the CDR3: TGTGCCAGCACCGCGACAGGGAAAGAGACCCAGTACTTC. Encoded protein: CASTATGKETQYF.

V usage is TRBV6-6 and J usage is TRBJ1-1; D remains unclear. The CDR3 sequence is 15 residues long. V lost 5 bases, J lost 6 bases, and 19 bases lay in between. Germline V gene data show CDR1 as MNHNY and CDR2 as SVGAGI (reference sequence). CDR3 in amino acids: CASSTLIPGRAEAFF. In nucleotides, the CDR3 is TGTGCCAGCAGTACCTTAATTCCAGGCCGCGCTGAAGCTTTCTTT.

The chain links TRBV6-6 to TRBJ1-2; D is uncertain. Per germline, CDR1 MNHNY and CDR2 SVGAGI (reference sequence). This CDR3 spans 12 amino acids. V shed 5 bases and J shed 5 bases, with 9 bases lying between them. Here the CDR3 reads CASSRLVYGYTF. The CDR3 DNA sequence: TGTGCCAGCAGTAGACTAGTATATGGCTACACCTTC.

For the CDR3, the DNA is TGTGCCAGCAGCTCACTCGGGGGGCCCGTCGTGGTCGGGGAGCTGTTTTTT. Encoded protein: CASSSLGGPVVVGELFF. The chain has TRBV5-4 and TRBJ2-2; D might be TRBD2 (7 bases). Trimming cost V 3 bases and J 7 bases, with 22 bases left between them. The CDR3 has 17 residues. Germline-derived CDR1 and CDR2 are SGHNT and YYREEE (reference sequence).

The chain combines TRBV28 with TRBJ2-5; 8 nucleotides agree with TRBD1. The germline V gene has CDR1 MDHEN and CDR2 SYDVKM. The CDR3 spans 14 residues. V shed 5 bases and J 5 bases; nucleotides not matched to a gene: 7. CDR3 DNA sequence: TGTGCCAGCAGTACTCCAGGGGGCCGGGAGACCCAGTACTTC. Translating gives CASSTPGGRETQYF.

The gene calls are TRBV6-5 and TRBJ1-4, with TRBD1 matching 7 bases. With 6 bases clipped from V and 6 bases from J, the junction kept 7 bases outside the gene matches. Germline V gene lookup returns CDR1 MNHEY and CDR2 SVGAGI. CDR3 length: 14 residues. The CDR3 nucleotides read TGTGCCAGCAGCGCCGGGACAGTCTATGAAAAACTGTTTTTT. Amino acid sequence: CASSAGTVYEKLFF.

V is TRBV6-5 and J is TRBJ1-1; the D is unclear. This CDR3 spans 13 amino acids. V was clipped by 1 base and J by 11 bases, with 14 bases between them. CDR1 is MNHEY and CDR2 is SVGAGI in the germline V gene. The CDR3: CASSYWSGQVAFF. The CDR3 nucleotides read TGTGCCAGCAGTTACTGGTCGGGCCAGGTTGCTTTCTTT.

CDR3 loop: CASMVKLAGWEAYEQYF. The CDR3 coding sequence is TGTGCCAGCATGGTGAAGCTAGCGGGATGGGAAGCCTACGAGCAGTACTTC. This rearrangement joins TRBV9 to TRBJ2-7; TRBD2 matches at 9 bases. Trimming took 6 bases from V and 2 from J; bases not matched to a gene: 15. This CDR3 comprises 17 residues. Germline lookup yields CDR1 SGDLS and CDR2 YYNGEE.

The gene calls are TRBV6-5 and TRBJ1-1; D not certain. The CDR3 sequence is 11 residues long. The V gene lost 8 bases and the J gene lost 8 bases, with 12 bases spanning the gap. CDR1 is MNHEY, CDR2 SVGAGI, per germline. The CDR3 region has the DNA TGTGCCAGCGGGGTCCATACGGAAGCTTTCTTT. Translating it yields CASGVHTEAFF.

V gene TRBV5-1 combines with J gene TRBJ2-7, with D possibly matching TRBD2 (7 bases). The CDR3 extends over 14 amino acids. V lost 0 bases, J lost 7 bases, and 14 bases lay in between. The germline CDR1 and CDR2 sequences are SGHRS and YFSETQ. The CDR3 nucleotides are TGCGCCAGCAGCTTGGCCCCACAGGGAGGGGAGCAGTACTTC. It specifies CASSLAPQGGEQYF.

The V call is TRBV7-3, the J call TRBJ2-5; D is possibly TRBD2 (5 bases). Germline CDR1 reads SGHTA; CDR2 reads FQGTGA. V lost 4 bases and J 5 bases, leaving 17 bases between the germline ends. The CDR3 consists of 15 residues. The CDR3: CASSSQGGLGETQYF. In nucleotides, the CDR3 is TGTGCCAGCAGCTCGCAAGGAGGACTGGGCGAGACCCAGTACTTC.

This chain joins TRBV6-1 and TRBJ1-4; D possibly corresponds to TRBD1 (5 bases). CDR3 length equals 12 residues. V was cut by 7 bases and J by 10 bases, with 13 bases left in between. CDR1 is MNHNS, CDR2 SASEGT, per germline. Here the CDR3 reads CASKGGVAKLFF. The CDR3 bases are TGTGCCAGCAAGGGAGGGGTGGCAAAACTGTTTTTT.

DNA of the CDR3: TGCGCCAGCAGGTCAGGGGACGCCGGGGAGCTGTTTTTT. This sequence encodes CASRSGDAGELFF. The chain combines TRBV5-1 with TRBJ2-2; a possible D gene is TRBD1 (6 bases). The CDR3 covers 13 residues. V was cut by 5 bases and J by 6 bases, with 11 bases left in between. Germline V gene data show CDR1 as SGHRS and CDR2 as YFSETQ.

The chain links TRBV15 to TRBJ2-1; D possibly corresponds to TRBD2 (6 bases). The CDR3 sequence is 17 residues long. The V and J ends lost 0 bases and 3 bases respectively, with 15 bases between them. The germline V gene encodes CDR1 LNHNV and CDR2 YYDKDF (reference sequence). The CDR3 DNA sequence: TGTGCCACCAGCAGAGAACCCGGGGGTTTGTTCTACAATGAGCAGTTCTTC. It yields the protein CATSREPGGLFYNEQFF.

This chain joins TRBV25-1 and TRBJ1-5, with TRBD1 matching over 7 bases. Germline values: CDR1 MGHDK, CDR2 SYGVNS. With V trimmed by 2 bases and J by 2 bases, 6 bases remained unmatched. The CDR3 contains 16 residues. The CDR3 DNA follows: TGTGCCAGCAGTGAAGTAGGGGGCACAGGCAATCAGCCCCAGCATTTT. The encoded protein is CASSEVGGTGNQPQHF.

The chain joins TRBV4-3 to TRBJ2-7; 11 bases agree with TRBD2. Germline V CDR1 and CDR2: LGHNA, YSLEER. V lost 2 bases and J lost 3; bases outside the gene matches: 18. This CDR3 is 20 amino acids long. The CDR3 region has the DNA TGCGCCAGCAGCCAAAAGATCGACACTAGCGGGAGATTCCCTCTCTACGAGCAGTACTTC. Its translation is CASSQKIDTSGRFPLYEQYF.

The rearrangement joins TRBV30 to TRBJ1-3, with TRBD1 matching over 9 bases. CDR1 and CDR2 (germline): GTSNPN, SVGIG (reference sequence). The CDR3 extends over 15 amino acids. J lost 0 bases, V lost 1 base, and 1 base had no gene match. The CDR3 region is CAWSATGGSGNTIYF. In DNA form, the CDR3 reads TGTGCCTGGAGTGCGACAGGGGGCTCTGGAAACACCATATATTTT.

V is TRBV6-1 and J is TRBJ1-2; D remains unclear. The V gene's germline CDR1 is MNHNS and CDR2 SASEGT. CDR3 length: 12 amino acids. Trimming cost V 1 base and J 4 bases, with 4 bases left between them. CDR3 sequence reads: CASSEVTYGYTF. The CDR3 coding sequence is TGTGCCAGCAGTGAAGTGACCTATGGCTACACCTTC.

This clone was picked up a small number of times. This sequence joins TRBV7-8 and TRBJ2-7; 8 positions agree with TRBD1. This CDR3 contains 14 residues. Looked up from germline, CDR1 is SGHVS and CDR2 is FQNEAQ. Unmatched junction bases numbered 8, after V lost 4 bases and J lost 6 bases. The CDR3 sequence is CASSSQGASGEQYF. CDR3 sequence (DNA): TGTGCCAGCAGCTCCCAGGGGGCCTCGGGCGAGCAGTACTTC.